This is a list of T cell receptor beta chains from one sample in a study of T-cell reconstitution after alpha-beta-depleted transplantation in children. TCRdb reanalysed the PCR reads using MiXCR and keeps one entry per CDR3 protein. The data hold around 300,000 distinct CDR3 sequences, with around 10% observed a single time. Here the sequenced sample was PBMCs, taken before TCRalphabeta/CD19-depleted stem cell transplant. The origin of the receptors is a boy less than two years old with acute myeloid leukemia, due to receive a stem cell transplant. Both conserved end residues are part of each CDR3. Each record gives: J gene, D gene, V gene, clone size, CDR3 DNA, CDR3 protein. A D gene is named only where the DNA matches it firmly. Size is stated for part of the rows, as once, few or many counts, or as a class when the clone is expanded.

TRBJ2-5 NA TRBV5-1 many TGCGCCAGCAGCTTTGCAGGGGAAGAGACCCAGTACTTC CASSFAGEETQYF
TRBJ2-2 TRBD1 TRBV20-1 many TGCAGTGCTAGTGACAGGGCCCCCGGGGAGCTGTTTTTT CSASDRAPGELFF
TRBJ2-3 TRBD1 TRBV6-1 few TGTGCCAGCAGGAGACAGGGGTTAGATACGCAGTATTTT CASRRQGLDTQYF
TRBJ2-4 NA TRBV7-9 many TGTGCCAGCAGTCGGGACCGGGTGGTAAACATTCAGTACTTC CASSRDRVVNIQYF
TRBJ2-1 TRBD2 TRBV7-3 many TGTGCCAGCAGCCTAGCGGGGGGGTACTTTAGTGAGCAGTTCTTC CASSLAGGYFSEQFF
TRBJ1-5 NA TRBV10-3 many TGTGCCATCAATACAGGCCTCTTGGAGCCCCAGCATTTT CAINTGLLEPQHF
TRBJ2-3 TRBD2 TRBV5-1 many TGCGCCAGCAGCTCCTACCTTACTAGCGGGAACACAGATACGCAGTATTTT CASSSYLTSGNTDTQYF
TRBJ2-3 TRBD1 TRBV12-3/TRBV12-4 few TGTGCCAGCACCATGACAGGGTGGACAGATACGCAGTATTTT CASTMTGWTDTQYF
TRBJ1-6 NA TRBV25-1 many TGTGCCAGCAGCCTAACAGGGAACGGTTCACCCCTCCACTTT CASSLTGNGSPLHF
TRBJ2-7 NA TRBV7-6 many TGTGCCAGCAGACAGCCTGGAAGTCCCGAGCAGTACTTC CASRQPGSPEQYF
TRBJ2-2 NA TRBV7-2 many TGTGCCAGCAGCTTAGTGCTCTACACCGGGGAGCTGTTTTTT CASSLVLYTGELFF
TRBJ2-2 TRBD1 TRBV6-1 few TGTGCCAGCAGGCGTCAGGGGGCCAGCGGGGAGCTGTTTTTT CASRRQGASGELFF
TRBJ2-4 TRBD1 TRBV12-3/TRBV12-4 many TGTGCCAGCAGTCCGACAGGGTACAAAAACATTCAGTACTTC CASSPTGYKNIQYF
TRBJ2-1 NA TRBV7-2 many TGTGCCAGCAGCTTAAACTACTACCTATACAATGAGCAGTTCTTC CASSLNYYLYNEQFF
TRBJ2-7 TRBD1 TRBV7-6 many TGTGCCAGCAGCAGGGACAGGGGTACCGACGAGCAGTACTTC CASSRDRGTDEQYF
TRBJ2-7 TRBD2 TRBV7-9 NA TGTGCCAGCAGCTCCACTAGCGGTCCGGCCTACGAGCAGTACTTC CASSSTSGPAYEQYF
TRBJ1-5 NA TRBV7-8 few TGTGCCAGCAGCCCACAAACGCGACACCCTAATCAGCCCCAGCATTTT CASSPQTRHPNQPQHF
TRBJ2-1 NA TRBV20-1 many TGCAGTGCTAGCCCCCTAGGTGTGGGGAGCTCCTACAATGAGCAGTTCTTC CSASPLGVGSSYNEQFF
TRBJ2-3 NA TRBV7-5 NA NA CISVSEVGGSAGGSTDTQYF
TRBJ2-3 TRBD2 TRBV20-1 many TGCAGTCCTCTACTAGCGGGGTTAGATACGCAGTATTTT CSPLLAGLDTQYF
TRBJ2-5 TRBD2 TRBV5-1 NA TGCGCCAGCAGCCGTGGACTAGCGGGGGCCGCCGGGGAGACCCAGTACTTC CASSRGLAGAAGETQYF
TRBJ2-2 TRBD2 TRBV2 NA TGTGCCAGCCTGGGGGGGACTAGCCCCATACCCGGGGAGCTGTTTTTT CASLGGTSPIPGELFF
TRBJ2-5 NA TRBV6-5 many TGTGCCAGCAGTTACTCTCTAGAGGAGACCCAGTACTTC CASSYSLEETQYF
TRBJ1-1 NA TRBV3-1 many TGTGCCAGCAGCCAAGATATGGCTGAAGCTTTCTTT CASSQDMAEAFF
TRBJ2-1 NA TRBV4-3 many TGCGCCAGCAGCCAAGACAACAGGGTCAATGAGCAGTTCTTC CASSQDNRVNEQFF
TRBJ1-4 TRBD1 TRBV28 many TGTGCCAGCAGTTCGTCCCGGGACAGGTATCAACTGTTTTTT CASSSSRDRYQLFF
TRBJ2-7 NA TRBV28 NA TGTGCCAGCAGTTTATTACAGGGAAGCCCCTACGAGCGGTACTTC CASSLLQGSPYERYF
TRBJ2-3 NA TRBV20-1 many TGCAGTGCTAGAGCCCCCCCAGCCTTAGGCACAGATACGCAGTATTTT CSARAPPALGTDTQYF
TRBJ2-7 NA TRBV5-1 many TGCGCCAGCAGCCCTCAGGCTGCCCAGATGGAGCAGTACTTC CASSPQAAQMEQYF
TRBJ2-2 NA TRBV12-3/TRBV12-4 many TGTGCCAGCAGTCAACCGCGGGGCCACACCGGGGAGCTGTTTTTT CASSQPRGHTGELFF